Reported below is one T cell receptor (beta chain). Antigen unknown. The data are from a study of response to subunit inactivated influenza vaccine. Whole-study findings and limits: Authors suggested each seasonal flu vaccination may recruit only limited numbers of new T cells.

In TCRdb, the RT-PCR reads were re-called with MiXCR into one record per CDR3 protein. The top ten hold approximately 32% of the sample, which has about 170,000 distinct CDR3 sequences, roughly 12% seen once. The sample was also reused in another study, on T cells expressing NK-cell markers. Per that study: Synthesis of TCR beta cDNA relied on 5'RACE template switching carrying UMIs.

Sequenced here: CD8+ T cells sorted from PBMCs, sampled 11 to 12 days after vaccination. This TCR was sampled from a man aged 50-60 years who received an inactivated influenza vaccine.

For the CDR3, the DNA is TGCGCCAGCAGGTCAAGGGACACCGGGGAGCTGTTTTTT. This sequence encodes CASRSRDTGELFF. The chain combines TRBV5-1 with TRBJ2-2; D is undetermined. In germline, CDR1 is SGHRS, CDR2 YFSETQ. The CDR3 is 13 residues long. Trimming pared 5 bases from V and 3 bases from J, leaving 8 bases between.